This T cell receptor (beta chain) was found in a study of vaccination effects on CD4 cells after COVID-19. Across the whole study: Two recovered convalescent patients were sampled 16 days and one week pre-vaccination.

The table lists this clone with a count of one. Its antigen is not identified. Study outcomes and limitations: Following vaccination, convalescents' spike-reactive clones were mostly new ones induced by the vaccine. The study had few convalescent patients and no early post-infection timepoints.

Profiling relied on immunoSEQ multiplex PCR, and the TCRdb table lists in-frame clones only, not all of them. The sample has under 55,000 clones, roughly 65% seen once. CD4+ T cells specific for antigen were expanded with viral peptide pools by the ViraFEST assay before sequencing. With approximately 9 days of culture completed, CD4+ T cells were isolated. Between March and December 2020, the person had a SARS-CoV-2 infection that PCR confirmed. Cultures had half their medium replaced with IL-2 medium on days 3 and 7. Sequencing was performed on CD4+ T cells from PBMCs cultured with a peptide pool, taken before COVID-19 vaccination. The clonotype was recovered from a human donor who had a prior SARS-CoV-2 infection.

CDR3 amino acids: CASSRDSSSGTQYF. The CDR3 DNA reads TGTGCCAGCAGCAGGGACAGTTCAAGTGGGACCCAGTACTTC. The rearrangement links TRBV3-1 (or the pseudogene TRBV3-2) to TRBJ2-5, with 7 bases lining up with TRBD1. V lost 5 bases, J lost 7 bases, and 10 bases stayed unmatched. The CDR3 sequence is 14 residues long. Germline V lookup: CDR1 LGHDT, CDR2 YNNKEL (reference sequence).